This T cell receptor beta chain was observed in a study of T cell changes during pregnancy in multiple sclerosis. Sequenced by immunoSEQ multiplex PCR; TCRdb stores in-frame clones only, minus some. The data hold fewer than 40,000 clones, with around 90% observed a single time. Trimming cost V 0 bases and J 5 bases, with 17 bases left between them. The CDR3 is made up of 16 amino acids. The germline CDR1 and CDR2 sequences are LGHNA and YSLEER. The gene calls are TRBV4-3 and TRBJ2-7, with D perhaps TRBD1 (6 bases). The starting material was CD8+ T cells from peripheral blood mononuclear cells, obtained in the first trimester of pregnancy. This TCR came from a female donor with multiple sclerosis, enrolled in a pregnancy study. The CDR3 coding sequence is TGCGCCAGCAGCCAAGACTATCTGGGGGCGCTCGACGAGCAGTACTTC. Translation: CASSQDYLGALDEQYF.